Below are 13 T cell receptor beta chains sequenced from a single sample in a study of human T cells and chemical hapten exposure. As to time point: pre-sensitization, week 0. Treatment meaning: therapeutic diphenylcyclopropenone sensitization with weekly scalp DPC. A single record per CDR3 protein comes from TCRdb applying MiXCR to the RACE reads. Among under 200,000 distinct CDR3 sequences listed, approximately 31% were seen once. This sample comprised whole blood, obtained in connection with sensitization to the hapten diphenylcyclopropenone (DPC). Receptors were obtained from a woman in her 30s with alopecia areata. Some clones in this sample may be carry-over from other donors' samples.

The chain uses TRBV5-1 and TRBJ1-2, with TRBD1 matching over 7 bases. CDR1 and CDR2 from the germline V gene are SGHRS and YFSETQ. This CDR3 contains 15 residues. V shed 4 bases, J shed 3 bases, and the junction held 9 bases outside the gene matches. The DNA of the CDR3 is TGCGCCAGCAGCCCCGGACAGGCAGATTACTATGGCTACACCTTC. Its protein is CASSPGQADYYGYTF.

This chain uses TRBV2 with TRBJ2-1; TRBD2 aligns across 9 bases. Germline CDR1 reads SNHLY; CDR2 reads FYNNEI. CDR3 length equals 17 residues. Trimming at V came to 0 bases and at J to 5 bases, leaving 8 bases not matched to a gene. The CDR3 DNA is TGTGCCAGCAGTGAAGCGGTAGCGGGAGTAGCCCACAATGAGCAGTTCTTC. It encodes CASSEAVAGVAHNEQFF.

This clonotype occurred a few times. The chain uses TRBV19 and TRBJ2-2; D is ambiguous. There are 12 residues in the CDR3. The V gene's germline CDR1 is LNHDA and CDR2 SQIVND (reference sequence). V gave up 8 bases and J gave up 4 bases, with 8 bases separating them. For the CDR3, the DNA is TGTGCCAGTTCACAGCTCACCGGGGAGCTGTTTTTT. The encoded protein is CASSQLTGELFF.

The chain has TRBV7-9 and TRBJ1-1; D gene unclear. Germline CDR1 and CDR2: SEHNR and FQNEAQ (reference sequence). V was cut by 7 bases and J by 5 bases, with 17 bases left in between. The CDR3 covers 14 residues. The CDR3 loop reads CASTRGGDGTEAFF. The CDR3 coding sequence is TGTGCCAGCACCCGGGGTGGCGATGGAACTGAAGCTTTCTTT.

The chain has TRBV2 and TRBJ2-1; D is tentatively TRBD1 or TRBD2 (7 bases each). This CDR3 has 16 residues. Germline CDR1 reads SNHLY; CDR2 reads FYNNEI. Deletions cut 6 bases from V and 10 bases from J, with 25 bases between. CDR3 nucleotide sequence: TGTGCCAGCAGGGATTTCGACAGGGAGAGGCGGGGGGAGCAGTTCTTC. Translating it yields CASRDFDRERRGEQFF.

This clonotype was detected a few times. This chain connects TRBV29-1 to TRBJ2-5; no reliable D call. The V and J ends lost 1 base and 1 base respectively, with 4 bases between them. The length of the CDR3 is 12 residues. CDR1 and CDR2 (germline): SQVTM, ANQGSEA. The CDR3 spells CSVEAVQETQYF. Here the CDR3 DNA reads TGCAGCGTTGAAGCGGTCCAAGAGACCCAGTACTTC.

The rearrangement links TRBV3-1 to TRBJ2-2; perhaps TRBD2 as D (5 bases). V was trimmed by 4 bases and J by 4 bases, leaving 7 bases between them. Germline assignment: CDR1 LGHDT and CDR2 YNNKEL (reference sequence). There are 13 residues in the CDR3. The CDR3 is CASSLTITGELFF. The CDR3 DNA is TGTGCCAGCAGCCTGACTATCACCGGGGAGCTGTTTTTT.

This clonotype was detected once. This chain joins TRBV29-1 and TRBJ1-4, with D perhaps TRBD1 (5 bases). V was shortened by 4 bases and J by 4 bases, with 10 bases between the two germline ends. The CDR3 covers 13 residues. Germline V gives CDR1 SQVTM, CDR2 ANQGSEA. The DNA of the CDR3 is TGCAGCGTTGGGGACGGAGTTAATGAAAAACTGTTTTTT. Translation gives CSVGDGVNEKLFF.

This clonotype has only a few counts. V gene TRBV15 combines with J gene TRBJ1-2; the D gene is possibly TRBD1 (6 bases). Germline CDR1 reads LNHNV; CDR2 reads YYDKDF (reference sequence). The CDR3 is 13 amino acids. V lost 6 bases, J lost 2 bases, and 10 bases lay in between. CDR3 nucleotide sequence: TGTGCCACCAGTCTGGGGGGCAACTATGGCTACACCTTC. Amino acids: CATSLGGNYGYTF.

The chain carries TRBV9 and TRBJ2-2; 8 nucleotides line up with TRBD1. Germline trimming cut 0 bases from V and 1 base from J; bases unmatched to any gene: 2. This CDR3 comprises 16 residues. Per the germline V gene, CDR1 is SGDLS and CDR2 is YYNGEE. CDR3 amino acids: CASSVAGQVNTGELFF. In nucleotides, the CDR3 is TGTGCCAGCAGCGTAGCGGGACAGGTGAACACCGGGGAGCTGTTTTTT.

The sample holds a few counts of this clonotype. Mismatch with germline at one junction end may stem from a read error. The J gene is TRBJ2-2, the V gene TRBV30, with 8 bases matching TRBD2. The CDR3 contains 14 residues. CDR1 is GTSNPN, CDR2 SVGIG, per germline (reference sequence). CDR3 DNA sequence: TGTGCCGCCTCGGGGGGGCAGAACCCCGGGGAGCTGTTTTTT. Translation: CAASGGQNPGELFF.

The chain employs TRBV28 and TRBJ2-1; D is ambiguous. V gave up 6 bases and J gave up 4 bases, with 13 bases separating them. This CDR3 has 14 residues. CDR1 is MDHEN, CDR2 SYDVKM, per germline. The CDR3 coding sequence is TGTGCCAGCAGCCCCAGAGCTAGTTACAATGAGCAGTTCTTC. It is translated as CASSPRASYNEQFF.

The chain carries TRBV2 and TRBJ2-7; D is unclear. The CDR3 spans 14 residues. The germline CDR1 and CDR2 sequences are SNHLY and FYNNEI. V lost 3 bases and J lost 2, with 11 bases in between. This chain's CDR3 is CASSEVQAPYEQYF. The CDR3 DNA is TGTGCCAGCAGTGAGGTGCAGGCCCCCTACGAGCAGTACTTC.